This TCR beta chain emerged from a study of beta chain features in type 1 diabetes. About the study: In age, gender and cell yields, patients were similar to healthy donors. Study-wide points: Shortening that was moderate but significant affected the TCRB CDR3s of Type 1 diabetes patients in all four CD4+ subsets. Possible PCR preference for shorter templates applied equally to patients and controls.

CDR3 length: 19 amino acids. The sequenced template was cDNA made from the entire isolated RNA. The data were produced by immunoSEQ multiplex PCR, yet TCRdb's version contains in-frame clones alone and is incomplete. This table has about 710,000 clones, about 14% appearing once. Each of the sorted populations had a purity greater than 95%. This clone came up a few times. Its antigen is still unknown. The chain links TRBV12-2 to TRBJ1-4; TRBD1 is the table's D call and was not checked against the DNA. TRBV12-2 is assigned pseudogene status. This TCR derives from a man between 18 and 35 years old with type 1 diabetes. Sequencing input: naive CD4+ T cells from blood. The CDR3 region is CASRSKGLRESAANEKLFF. The CDR3 DNA reads as TGTGCAAGTCGCTCCAAGGGGTTGAGAGAAAGTGCAGCTAATGAAAAACTGTTTTTT.